These T cell receptor beta chains were read from a single sample in a study of blood T cell repertoires in COVID-19. Profiling relied on immunoSEQ multiplex PCR, and the TCRdb table lists in-frame clones only, not all of them. This sample has around 220,000 clones; approximately 80% occur once, and the top ten carry 8.5% to 12%. The source material was peripheral blood. The receptors here all came from a woman of 80 years or more with acute or convalescent COVID-19. The conserved cysteine and the conserved F or W are not part of the CDR3 here. Each record gives: J gene, V gene, CDR3 protein.

J: TRBJ2-1; V: TRBV2; CDR3: AGGGRISYNEQF
J: TRBJ2-5; V: TRBV19; CDR3: ASSIQQAPLGETQY
J: TRBJ1-2; V: TRBV30; CDR3: AWSRDRPHGYT
J: TRBJ2-3; V: TRBV6-5; CDR3: ASSPGLAAAGTQY
J: TRBJ2-7; V: TRBV9; CDR3: ASSVEGQGYEQY
J: TRBJ1-1; V: TRBV11-3; CDR3: ASSPGPDREAF
J: TRBJ1-4; V: TRBV15; CDR3: ATNRDGNNEKLF
J: TRBJ2-5; V: TRBV5-1; CDR3: ASSLDTGQETQY
J: TRBJ2-2; V: TRBV19; CDR3: ASGYGRGTGELF
J: TRBJ2-1; V: TRBV7-8; CDR3: ASSSAGLAGF
J: TRBJ1-1; V: TRBV29-1; CDR3: SVRGGEAF
J: TRBJ1-2; V: TRBV6-2/TRBV6-3; CDR3: ASSYLAGGYT
J: TRBJ2-3; V: TRBV3-1/TRBV3-2; CDR3: ASSQGAAGGGTQY
J: TRBJ1-2; V: TRBV10-3; CDR3: AIKGAGEDGYT
J: TRBJ1-2; V: TRBV28; CDR3: ASSFPGQYGYT
J: TRBJ2-5; V: TRBV5-4; CDR3: ASSLVAGSETQY
J: TRBJ1-4; V: TRBV3-1/TRBV3-2; CDR3: ASSPLVGTEYPNEKLF
J: TRBJ2-6; V: TRBV19; CDR3: ASTGTDLRSGANVLT
J: TRBJ1-1; V: TRBV29-1; CDR3: SVGTRTGGASEAF
J: TRBJ1-5; V: TRBV6-5; CDR3: ASRPYRGGQPQH
J: TRBJ1-2; V: TRBV3-1/TRBV3-2; CDR3: ASSQGVSNYGYT
J: TRBJ2-6; V: TRBV6-6; CDR3: ASRRGGGEGANVLT
J: TRBJ2-1; V: TRBV10-3; CDR3: AIRDRDRVVNEQF
J: TRBJ2-1; V: TRBV5-4; CDR3: ASSGTSKGSYNEQF
J: TRBJ1-1; V: TRBV30; CDR3: AWSLGGDTEAF
J: TRBJ1-2; V: TRBV7-9; CDR3: ASSQTNPSPHGYT
J: TRBJ1-2; V: TRBV12-3/TRBV12-4; CDR3: ASSSDRVDGYT
J: TRBJ1-2; V: TRBV30; CDR3: AWSVTATELGYT
J: TRBJ2-1; V: TRBV10-3; CDR3: AISPSGVFHEQF
J: TRBJ1-5; V: TRBV19; CDR3: ASSIVTRGVPQH
J: TRBJ2-2; V: TRBV9; CDR3: ASSVATAHTGELF
J: TRBJ1-5; V: TRBV24-1; CDR3: ATSDAGQGALGNQPQH
J: TRBJ2-3; V: TRBV11-3; CDR3: ASSLGTASTDTQY
J: TRBJ2-3; V: TRBV5-1; CDR3: ASSDPGTGVTDTQY
J: TRBJ2-7; V: TRBV7-3; CDR3: ASSDTGTVSYEQY
J: TRBJ1-6; V: TRBV11-2; CDR3: ASSHPAGGSFNSPLH
J: TRBJ2-5; V: TRBV5-6; CDR3: ASSPRDSQRIKTQY
J: TRBJ1-2; V: TRBV2; CDR3: AHDLGSLYGYT
J: TRBJ1-2; V: TRBV3-1/TRBV3-2; CDR3: ASSQEARWTGVYYGYT
J: TRBJ1-1; V: TRBV27; CDR3: ASSSLYTEAF
J: TRBJ1-2; V: TRBV5-6; CDR3: ASSLDRVHGYT
J: TRBJ2-5; V: TRBV6-6; CDR3: ASSSTSDAQY
J: TRBJ2-2; V: TRBV6-4; CDR3: ASSRGYTDTGELF
J: TRBJ2-1; V: TRBV10-2; CDR3: ASRTRLAGYNEQF
J: TRBJ2-6; V: TRBV18; CDR3: ASSLTSGGSSGANVLT
J: TRBJ2-2; V: TRBV19; CDR3: ASSTRRNTGELF
J: TRBJ2-7; V: TRBV18; CDR3: ASSPPGRVEQY